This T cell receptor (beta chain) was identified during a study of T cell responses to AZD1222 COVID-19 vaccine. Overall study: Pooled in the analysis were second doses at about 4 or about 12 weeks. The study's findings and limits: It was only after the peak T cell response that any repertoires were sampled. Vaccination with two AZD1222 doses was followed by a rise in Spike-specific TCR breadth and depth. Targets within unmutated variant regions were reportedly found for nearly half of spike-specific TCRs.

With regard to this clone: Its antigen is unidentified.

Libraries were prepared by immunoSEQ multiplex PCR; TCRdb keeps only in-frame clonotypes and omits some of them. The sample contains approximately 110,000 clones, more than 80% of which appear only once. Sample: peripheral blood, taken on day 0 of AZD1222 vaccination. The TCR was taken from an adult in good health.

The CDR3 bases are TGTGCCAGCAGTTCGGCAACCTACGAGCAGTACTTC. This encodes CASSSATYEQYF. The rearrangement links TRBV6-5 to TRBJ2-7, with D uncertain. The ends were cut back, 4 bases at V and 2 bases at J, with 6 bases in the middle. The length of the CDR3 is 12 residues. Germline CDR1 reads MNHEY; CDR2 reads SVGAGI.